The clone carrying this TCR beta chain was counted between two and nine times. Its matching antigen is unknown. The CDR3 totals 13 residues. Trimming took 4 bases from V and 13 from J; bases not matched to a gene: 11. MiXCR was run by TCRdb on the reads, yielding one entry per CDR3 protein. This sample has fewer than 850,000 distinct CDR3 sequences; 25% to 30% occur once, and the top ten carry over 10%. These data originate in a study of T cell repertoires in cytomegalovirus infection. The rearrangement links TRBV12-3 or TRBV12-4 to TRBJ2-3; 7 bases fit TRBD2. Source: cultured CD8+ T cells from PBMCs, taken from culture after CMV antigen stimulation. This receptor was taken from a human donor in good health (CMV status not recorded). Some clones in this sample may be carry-over from other donors' samples. The CDR3 reads CASSSLGRGGEYF. CDR3 nucleotide sequence: TGTGCCAGCAGTTCTTTAGGGAGGGGCGGCGAGTATTTT.